Presented here are 13 T cell receptor beta chains from one specimen sequenced in a study of shared clonotypes between healthy human individuals. Produced via immunoSEQ multiplex PCR; TCRdb's table is partial and in-frame only. Of some 500,000 clones in the sample, roughly 80% are singletons; the top ten hold around 13%. The source material was PBMCs. All receptors come from a woman in her forties in good health. Some clones in this sample may be carry-over from other donors' samples.

This clone was observed a few times. The V gene is TRBV4-1, the J gene TRBJ1-2, with D possibly TRBD1 on 5 matching bases. CDR1 MGHRA and CDR2 YSYEKL come from the germline V gene. The CDR3 has 17 residues. V lost 0 bases and J lost 6, with 20 bases in between. The CDR3, as DNA: TGCGCCAGCAGCCAAGATACTTCGGGGGAGTGGAGTGATGGCTACACCTTC. Protein sequence: CASSQDTSGEWSDGYTF.

CDR3 protein: CASSDPLKGGPHTGELFF. The CDR3 nucleotides read TGTGCCAGCAGTGACCCCTTGAAGGGAGGGCCGCACACCGGGGAGCTGTTTTTT. This chain connects TRBV6-4 to TRBJ2-2, with 7 bases lining up with TRBD2. The CDR3 runs 18 residues. V lost 2 bases and J lost 3; bases outside the gene matches: 12. Germline CDR1 and CDR2: MRHNA and SNTAGT.

This chain uses TRBV7-2 with TRBJ2-7; possibly TRBD1 for D (6 bases). This CDR3 spans 14 amino acids. Trimming removed 1 base at V and 3 bases at J, with 10 bases between. Germline CDR1 and CDR2: SGHTA and FQGNSA. Here the CDR3 reads CASSLGGTYYEQYF. The CDR3 nucleotides read TGTGCCAGCAGCTTAGGGGGGACATACTACGAGCAGTACTTC.

To note about this clone: A far larger clone is one base from this, pointing to a likely read error. This chain joins TRBV28 and TRBJ1-1, with D possibly TRBD1 on 5 matching bases. V was shortened by 8 bases and J by 5 bases, with 18 bases between the two germline ends. Germline assignment: CDR1 MDHEN and CDR2 SYDVKM. The CDR3 loop spans 14 amino acids. In nucleotides, the CDR3 is TGTGCCAGCTCTGCGTCGGTGGGGGGTACTGAAGCTTTCTTT. Amino acid sequence: CASSASVGGTEAFF.

This clone was observed a handful of times. The J gene is TRBJ1-5, the V gene TRBV4-1; D unresolved. Germline CDR1 and CDR2: MGHRA and YSYEKL. The CDR3 sequence is 14 residues long. V lost 0 bases to trimming and J lost 5 bases, with 8 bases between them. CDR3 DNA: TGCGCCAGCAGCCAAGAATCTGGGGATCAGCCCCAGCATTTT. Its translation is CASSQESGDQPQHF.

This clone was seen many times. Within the sample, other DNA sequences also encode this same CDR3. This rearrangement joins TRBV19 to TRBJ2-1; 7 nucleotides line up with TRBD2. The length of the CDR3 is 15 residues. Per germline, CDR1 LNHDA and CDR2 SQIVND (reference sequence). Losses at the gene ends were 3 bases for V and 2 bases for J; bases not matched to a gene: 4. This CDR3 reads CASSISGLAYNEQFF. In DNA form, the CDR3 reads TGTGCCAGTAGTATTTCAGGACTAGCCTACAATGAGCAGTTCTTC. Filled out from reference TRBV19 and TRBJ2-1, the complete variable domain reads DGGITQSPKYLFRKEGQNVTLSCEQNLNHDAMYWYRQDPGQGLRLIYYSQIVNDFQKGDIAEGYSVSREKKESFPLTVTSAQKNPTAFYLCASSISGLAYNEQFFGPGTRLTVL.

Details on this clone: A far more abundant clone sits one base away, making this likely a read error. The rearrangement joins TRBV6-1 to TRBJ2-1; D is uncertain. The V gene's germline CDR1 is MNHNS and CDR2 SASEGT. The CDR3 has 14 amino acids. The CDR3 loop is CASSDSVRVNERFF. As DNA, the CDR3 is TGTGCCAGCAGTGACTCCGTTAGGGTGAATGAGCGGTTCTTC.

There are many counts of this clone. The chain links TRBV4-2 to TRBJ1-2, with unresolved D. CDR3 length equals 14 residues. V dropped 1 base and J dropped 8 bases, with 14 bases sitting between them. CDR1 is LGHNA and CDR2 is YNFKEQ in the germline V gene. CDR3 region: CASSQARGSRGYTF. CDR3 nucleotide sequence: TGTGCCAGCAGCCAAGCCAGAGGGTCCCGAGGCTACACCTTC.

The chain has TRBV5-7 and TRBJ2-7, with 7 bases aligning to TRBD1. TRBV5-7 is an open reading frame whose function is uncertain. The CDR3 has 16 amino acids. V lost 1 base and J lost 5; bases outside the gene matches: 12. The CDR3 is CASSLKTGFAIDEQYF. The CDR3 DNA is TGTGCCAGCAGCTTGAAGACAGGGTTCGCTATCGACGAGCAGTACTTC.

The V gene is TRBV5-8, the J gene TRBJ2-7; 13 positions agree with TRBD2. Trimming took 0 bases from V and 8 from J; bases not matched to a gene: 5. This CDR3 spans 15 amino acids. Germline-derived CDR1 and CDR2 are SGHTS and YDEGEE. The CDR3 reads CASSLAQLAGGQQYF. Here the CDR3 DNA reads TGTGCCAGCAGCTTGGCCCAACTAGCGGGAGGGCAGCAGTACTTC.

V is TRBV5-1 and J is TRBJ2-2; 9 positions match TRBD1. V lost 4 bases, J lost 7 bases, and 11 bases stayed unmatched. CDR3 length: 16 amino acids. Germline V lookup: CDR1 SGHRS, CDR2 YFSETQ. This chain's CDR3 is CASSPSDRGGIGELFF. The CDR3 DNA reads as TGCGCCAGCAGCCCGTCGGACAGGGGAGGGATCGGGGAGCTGTTTTTT. The whole variable domain, remainder taken from reference TRBV5-1 and TRBJ2-2, is KAGVTQTPRYLIKTRGQQVTLSCSPISGHRSVSWYQQTPGQGLQFLFEYFSETQRNKGNFPGRFSGRQFSNSRSEMNVSTLELGDSALYLCASSPSDRGGIGELFFGEGSRLTVL.

This chain uses TRBV18 with TRBJ2-3, with 11 bases identical to TRBD2. CDR1 is KGHSH and CDR2 is LQKENI in the germline V gene. CDR3 length: 17 residues. V shed 0 bases, J shed 2 bases, and the junction held 4 bases outside the gene matches. Here the CDR3 DNA reads TGTGCCAGCTCACCACCGGGACTAGCGGAATTCACAGATACGCAGTATTTT. Its protein is CASSPPGLAEFTDTQYF.

Regarding this clone: A far larger clone is a single base away, which makes a read error likely. CDR3 in DNA: TGCAGCTTTGAATATCGTGCTGAAGCTTTCTTT. The encoded protein is CSFEYRAEAFF. V usage is TRBV29-1 and J usage is TRBJ1-1; no clear D gene. The CDR3 sequence is 11 residues long. In germline, CDR1 is SQVTM, CDR2 ANQGSEA.